This T cell receptor (beta chain) was documented in a study of blood T cell repertoires in COVID-19. Data came from immunoSEQ multiplex PCR; TCRdb stores just in-frame clones and leaves some out. The table includes approximately 200,000 clones, about four fifths detected once. The V end was cut by 3 bases, the J end by 1 base, with 12 bases between. The CDR3 spans 15 residues. The V gene's germline CDR1 is LNHNV and CDR2 YYDKDF (reference sequence). This rearrangement joins TRBV15 to TRBJ1-1, with D unclear. The clonotype comes from a woman in her twenties or thirties who had recovered from COVID-19. The sequencing sample was made of PBMCs or T cells enriched from blood (not recorded which). In nucleotides, the CDR3 is TGTGCCACCAGCAGCATCGGCGGGAGGAACACTGAAGCTTTCTTT. Translation: CATSSIGGRNTEAFF.